This entry is about one T cell receptor (beta chain). This CDR3 contains 15 residues. Per the germline V gene, CDR1 is MNHEY and CDR2 is SMNVEV (reference sequence). The ends lost 6 bases at V and 4 bases at J; junction bases unmatched: 5. This record comes from a study of blood T cells in healthy people across ages. With a J-beta primer mix and a sample-barcoded 5' primer, a second PCR ran about 7 to 11 cycles. TCRdb independently ran MiXCR on the 5' RACE reads; one entry per CDR3 protein. This table holds hundreds of thousands of distinct CDR3 sequences, roughly two fifths found once. The chain links TRBV27 to TRBJ2-2; TRBD2 aligns across 10 bases. The specimen sequenced was blood. The receptor was isolated from a man aged 80 or over in good health. The CDR3 protein is CASSRSGRVTGELFF. CDR3 DNA: TGTGCCAGCAGCCGGAGCGGGAGGGTCACCGGGGAGCTGTTTTTT.